The text below deals with one T cell receptor beta chain. The specificity of this receptor is unknown. No quality values exist for individual bases; no much larger clone is one base distant. Participants in the prospective study were enrolled through a virtual design, were aged about 18 to 100 years, and lived in roughly 26 United States geographic areas. In the prospective study, participants were assigned to cohorts based on the clinical history participants reported in a screening survey and a study questionnaire. ImmuneRACE Cohort 3 recovered participants were defined by two consecutive negative NP/OP PCR tests, healthcare professional clearance, or symptom resolution. Mobile phlebotomists in the prospective study collected whole blood, serum and a nasopharyngeal or oropharyngeal swab from every participant. Prospective study participants could optionally give additional blood draws and questionnaires over a 2-month period. Before DNA extraction, prospective study blood samples were shipped either frozen or at room temperature.

This entry belongs to a study of blood T cell repertoires in COVID-19 (dated by TCRdb to the early 2020s). General notes on the study: Collaborator samples came from the United States, Italy and Spain and covered acute and convalescent phases of COVID-19. The repertoires were released in a freely available public database intended as a resource for research on the immune response to SARS-CoV-2. The dataset comprised deeply sampled blood TCRbeta repertoires from subjects exposed to, actively infected with, or recovered from COVID-19. The prospective study material was composed of cDNA or gDNA derived from T cells, B-cell-depleted T cells, or PBMCs. Where available, HLA class I and class II types were obtained from metadata supplied by the sample provider rather than from assay-based typing. The samples were drawn from the first 160 participants of the ongoing ImmuneRACE study and from 1,254 subjects provided by 6 global collaborators. Sample metadata almost always included a de-identified subject ID, COVID-19 status, age in years and sex. Points the paper makes about the study in general: The amount of clinical and demographic metadata varied by source and participant and was provided uncurated.

TCRbeta CDR3 regions were amplified from genomic DNA by means of the immunoSEQ Assay, a bias-controlled multiplex PCR. For the original study's pipeline: The number of nucleated cells in each sample was estimated from the amplification of reference gene primers within the assay. Sequence reads were collapsed and filtered to measure the absolute abundance of every unique TCRbeta CDR3 rearrangement. For each sample, productive Simpson clonality was calculated as the square root of Simpson's diversity index over productive rearrangements. TCRdb holds this immuneACCESS table with in-frame rearrangements only. Some clones are missing; in checked studies, unresolved V genes explain under half, and the rest has no known cause. V and J calls and clone size come straight from that table; D and trimming were deduced from the DNA. This sample has a few hundred thousand clones in its table, and about 88% of those were observed once. Around 7.9% of the sample lies in the top ten.

The receptor was isolated from a woman aged 60 to 75 who had recovered from COVID-19. Input material: PBMCs or T cells enriched from blood (not recorded which).

The CDR3 reads CASISRDRLGGELFF. The bases are TGTGCCAGCATCTCCCGGGACAGGCTGGGCGGGGAGCTGTTTTTT. This chain is built from TRBV3-1 (or the pseudogene TRBV3-2) and TRBJ2-2, with 8 junctional bases fitting TRBD1. Counted from cysteine to phenylalanine, this CDR3 has 15 amino acids. Only the CDR3 DNA stays, 45 bases, in frame from base 1. From a lookup of the germline V gene (reference sequence), CDR1 and CDR2 are LGHDT and YNNKEL. V is cut back by 7 bases and J by 7 bases, with 11 bases in the junction unmatched.